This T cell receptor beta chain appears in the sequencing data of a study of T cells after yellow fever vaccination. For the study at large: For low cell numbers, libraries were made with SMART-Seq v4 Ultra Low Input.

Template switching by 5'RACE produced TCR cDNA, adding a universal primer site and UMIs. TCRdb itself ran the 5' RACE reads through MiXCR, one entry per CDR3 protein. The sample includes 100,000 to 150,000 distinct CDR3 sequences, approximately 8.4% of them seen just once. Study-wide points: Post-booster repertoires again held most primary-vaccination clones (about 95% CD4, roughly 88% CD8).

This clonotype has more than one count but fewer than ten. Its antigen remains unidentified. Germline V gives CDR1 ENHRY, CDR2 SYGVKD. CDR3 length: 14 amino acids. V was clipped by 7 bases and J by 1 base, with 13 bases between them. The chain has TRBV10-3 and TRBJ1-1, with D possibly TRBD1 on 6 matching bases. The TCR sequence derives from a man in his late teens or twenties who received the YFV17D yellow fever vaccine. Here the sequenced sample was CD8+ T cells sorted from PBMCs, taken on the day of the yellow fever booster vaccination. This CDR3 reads CAITGGRANTEAFF. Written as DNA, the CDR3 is TGTGCCATCACGGGGGGGCGGGCGAACACTGAAGCTTTCTTT.